This T cell receptor (beta chain) appears in the sequencing data of a study of blood T cell repertoires in COVID-19. About the research overall: Italy, Spain and the United States were the sources of the convalescent and acute COVID-19 samples. Sample material is recorded as cDNA or gDNA derived from T cells, B-cell-depleted T cells, or PBMCs.

V shed 1 base and J 1 base; nucleotides not matched to a gene: 1. Germline CDR1 KGHSH, CDR2 LQKENI. CDR3 length equals 15 residues. In the authors' methods: Estimation of nucleated cell counts relied on the amplification of reference gene primers. Method: immunoSEQ multiplex PCR; TCRdb's copy keeps in-frame clones and lacks some. From that table come the V and J calls and clone size; the DNA was used to work out D and trimming. The sample lists around 150,000 clones, more than 85% occurring once. This TCR derives from a man aged 18-30 years with acute or convalescent COVID-19. V and J are TRBV18 and TRBJ1-1; 9 bases are a match to TRBD1. The specimen sequenced was peripheral blood. CDR3 sequence: CASSPRGQGNTEAFF. For the CDR3, the DNA is TGTGCCAGCTCACCACGGGGACAGGGGAACACTGAAGCTTTCTTT. Drawing the rest from reference TRBV18 and TRBJ1-1, the complete variable domain is NAGVMQNPRHLVRRRGQEARLRCSPMKGHSHVYWYRQLPEEGLKFMVYLQKENIIDESGMPKERFSAEFPKEGPSILRIQQVVRGDSAAYFCASSPRGQGNTEAFFGQGTRLTVV.